The rows below give T cell receptor beta chains drawn from one sample of a study of human T cells and chemical hapten exposure. TCRdb called the 5' RACE reads again in MiXCR, with one record for every CDR3 protein. This table has more than 75,000 distinct CDR3 sequences, more than 15% appearing once. The receptor set was obtained from a female donor in good health. CDR3s include the opening cysteine and the closing phenylalanine or tryptophan. A D gene is named only where the DNA matches it firmly. A clone size is listed for some rows: how often the clone was seen (once, few, many), or a class if it is expanded.

CDR3 DNA: TGTGCCAGCAGCCTGGGAGAGAACACCGGGGAGCTGTTTTTT
CDR3 protein: CASSLGENTGELFF
J gene: TRBJ2-2
D gene: .
V gene: TRBV5-4
clone size: .

CDR3 DNA: TGTGCCAATTCCCTAGCGGGGGGCGCAGATACGCAGTATTTT
CDR3 protein: CANSLAGGADTQYF
J gene: TRBJ2-3
D gene: TRBD2
V gene: TRBV10-3
clone size: .

CDR3 DNA: TGCGCCAGCAGCTCAAATAGCGGGGGAGGCACAGATACGCAGTATTTT
CDR3 protein: CASSSNSGGGTDTQYF
J gene: TRBJ2-3
D gene: TRBD2
V gene: TRBV5-1
clone size: .

CDR3 DNA: TGTGCCAGCAGCAGTACGCAGGGGAAAGAGACCCAGTACTTC
CDR3 protein: CASSSTQGKETQYF
J gene: TRBJ2-5
D gene: .
V gene: TRBV12-3/TRBV12-4
clone size: few

CDR3 DNA: TGCAGTGCTAGAGATAAGATAGCCGCGAGCGGCGAAGCTTTCTTT
CDR3 protein: CSARDKIAASGEAFF
J gene: TRBJ1-1
D gene: .
V gene: TRBV20-1
clone size: many

CDR3 DNA: TGCAGTGCTCCGGGACAGGGATATTATGGCTACACCTTC
CDR3 protein: CSAPGQGYYGYTF
J gene: TRBJ1-2
D gene: TRBD1
V gene: TRBV20-1
clone size: many

CDR3 DNA: TGCAGTGCTAGCCCAACTAGCGGGGGGGCGGGAGCGCAGTATTTT
CDR3 protein: CSASPTSGGAGAQYF
J gene: TRBJ2-3
D gene: TRBD2
V gene: TRBV20-1
clone size: .

CDR3 DNA: TGTGCCAGCAGTCCCGGGGACAGGGGAATGAAAGGCTACACCTTC
CDR3 protein: CASSPGDRGMKGYTF
J gene: TRBJ1-2
D gene: TRBD1
V gene: TRBV28
clone size: few

CDR3 DNA: TGCGCCAGCAGCTCGGAGGTGGACAGGGGATTGGGCAATCAGCCCCAGCATTTT
CDR3 protein: CASSSEVDRGLGNQPQHF
J gene: TRBJ1-5
D gene: TRBD1
V gene: TRBV5-1
clone size: few

CDR3 DNA: TGTGCCAGCAGTTACTCGATGCCACCAAACAATGAGCAGTTCTTC
CDR3 protein: CASSYSMPPNNEQFF
J gene: TRBJ2-1
D gene: .
V gene: TRBV6-6
clone size: few

CDR3 DNA: TGCAGTGCACTTAAGCGCGGGGGGGCCGGGGAGCTGTTTTTT
CDR3 protein: CSALKRGGAGELFF
J gene: TRBJ2-2
D gene: TRBD2
V gene: TRBV20-1
clone size: .

CDR3 DNA: TGTGCCAGCAGTTACGGACTAGCGGGTGACAATGAGCAGTTCTTC
CDR3 protein: CASSYGLAGDNEQFF
J gene: TRBJ2-1
D gene: TRBD2
V gene: TRBV6-5
clone size: .

CDR3 DNA: TGTGCCAGCAGCCAAGTTGGGCGGAACACTGAAGCTTTCTTT
CDR3 protein: CASSQVGRNTEAFF
J gene: TRBJ1-1
D gene: .
V gene: TRBV14
clone size: few

CDR3 DNA: TGTGCCAGCAGTTTTCGGGGGGGCTACAATGAGCAGTTCTTC
CDR3 protein: CASSFRGGYNEQFF
J gene: TRBJ2-1
D gene: TRBD2
V gene: TRBV12-3/TRBV12-4
clone size: .

CDR3 DNA: TGTGCCAGCAGTTCCTCTTTAGGCGAGCAGTACTTC
CDR3 protein: CASSSSLGEQYF
J gene: TRBJ2-7
D gene: .
V gene: TRBV28
clone size: .

CDR3 DNA: TGTGCCACCGACTCAGGGGGGTACGAGCAGTACTTC
CDR3 protein: CATDSGGYEQYF
J gene: TRBJ2-7
D gene: .
V gene: TRBV7-9
clone size: .